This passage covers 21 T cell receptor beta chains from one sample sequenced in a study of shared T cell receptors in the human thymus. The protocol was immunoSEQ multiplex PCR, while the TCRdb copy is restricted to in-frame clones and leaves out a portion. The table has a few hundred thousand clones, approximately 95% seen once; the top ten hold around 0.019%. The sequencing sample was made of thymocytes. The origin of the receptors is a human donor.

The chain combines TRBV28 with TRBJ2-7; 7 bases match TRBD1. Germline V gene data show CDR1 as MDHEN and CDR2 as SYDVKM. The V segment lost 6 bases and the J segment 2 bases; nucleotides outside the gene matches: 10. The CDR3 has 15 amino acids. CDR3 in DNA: TGTGCCAGCAGCACAAAGACAGGGACACCCTACGAGCAGTACTTC. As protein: CASSTKTGTPYEQYF.

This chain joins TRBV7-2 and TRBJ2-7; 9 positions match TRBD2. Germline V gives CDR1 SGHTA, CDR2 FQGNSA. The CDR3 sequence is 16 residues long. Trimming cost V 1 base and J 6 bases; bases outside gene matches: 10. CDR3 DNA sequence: TGTGCCAGCAGCTTAGTATTAGATCTAGCGGGGTGCGAGCAGTACTTC. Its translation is CASSLVLDLAGCEQYF.

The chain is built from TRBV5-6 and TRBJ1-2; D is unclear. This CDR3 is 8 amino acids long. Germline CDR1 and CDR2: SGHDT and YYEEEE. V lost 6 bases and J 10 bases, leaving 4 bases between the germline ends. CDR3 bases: TGTGCCAGCACCTCCTACACCTTC. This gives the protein CASTSYTF.

The CDR3 spells CASSYRYEQYF. The CDR3 nucleotides read TGTGCCAGCAGCTATCGCTACGAGCAGTACTTC. The rearrangement links TRBV7-2 to TRBJ2-7; D unclear. The germline V gene encodes CDR1 SGHTA and CDR2 FQGNSA. The CDR3 runs 11 residues. V dropped 4 bases and J dropped 3 bases, with 4 bases sitting between them.

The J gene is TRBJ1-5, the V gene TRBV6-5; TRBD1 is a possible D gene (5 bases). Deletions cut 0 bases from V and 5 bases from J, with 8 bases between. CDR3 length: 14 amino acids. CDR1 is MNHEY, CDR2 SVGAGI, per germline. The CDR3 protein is CASSYSGVHQPQHF. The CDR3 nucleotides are TGTGCCAGCAGTTACTCAGGGGTCCATCAGCCCCAGCATTTT.

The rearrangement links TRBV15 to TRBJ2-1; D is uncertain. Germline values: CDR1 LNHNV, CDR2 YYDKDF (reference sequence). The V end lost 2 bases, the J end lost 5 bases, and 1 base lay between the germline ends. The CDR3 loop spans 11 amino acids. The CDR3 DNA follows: TGTGCCACCAGCAGAAACAATGAGCAGTTCTTC. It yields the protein CATSRNNEQFF.

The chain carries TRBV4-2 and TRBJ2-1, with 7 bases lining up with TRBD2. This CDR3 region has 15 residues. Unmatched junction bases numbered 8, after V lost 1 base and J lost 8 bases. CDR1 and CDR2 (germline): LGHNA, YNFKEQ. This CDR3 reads CASSQVRTSSDEQFF. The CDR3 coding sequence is TGTGCCAGCAGCCAAGTTAGGACTAGTTCGGATGAGCAGTTCTTC.

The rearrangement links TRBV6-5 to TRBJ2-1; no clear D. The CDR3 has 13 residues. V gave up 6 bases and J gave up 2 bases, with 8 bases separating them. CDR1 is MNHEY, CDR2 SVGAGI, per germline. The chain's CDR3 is CASRAGPYNEQFF. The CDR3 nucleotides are TGTGCCAGCAGAGCCGGGCCCTACAATGAGCAGTTCTTC.

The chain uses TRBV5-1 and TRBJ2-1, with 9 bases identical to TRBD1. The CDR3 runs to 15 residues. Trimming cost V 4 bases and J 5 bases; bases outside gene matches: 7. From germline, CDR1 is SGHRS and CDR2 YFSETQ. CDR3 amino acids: CASSQGTGLNNEQFF. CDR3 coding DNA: TGCGCCAGCAGCCAAGGGACAGGGCTTAACAATGAGCAGTTCTTC. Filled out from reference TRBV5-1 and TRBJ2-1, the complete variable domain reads KAGVTQTPRYLIKTRGQQVTLSCSPISGHRSVSWYQQTPGQGLQFLFEYFSETQRNKGNFPGRFSGRQFSNSRSEMNVSTLELGDSALYLCASSQGTGLNNEQFFGPGTRLTVL.

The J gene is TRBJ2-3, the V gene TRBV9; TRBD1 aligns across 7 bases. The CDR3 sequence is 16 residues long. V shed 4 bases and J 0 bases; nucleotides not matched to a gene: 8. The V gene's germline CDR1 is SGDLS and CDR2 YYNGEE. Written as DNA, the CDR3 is TGTGCCAGCAGCTCCACCGGGACAGCTAGCACAGATACGCAGTATTTT. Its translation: CASSSTGTASTDTQYF.

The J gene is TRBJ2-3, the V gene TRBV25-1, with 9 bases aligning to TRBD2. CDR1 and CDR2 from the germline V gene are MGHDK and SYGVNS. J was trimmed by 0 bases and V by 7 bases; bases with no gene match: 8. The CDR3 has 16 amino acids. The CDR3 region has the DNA TGTGCCAGCACGGGATATCTAGCGGGGAGCACAGATACGCAGTATTTT. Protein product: CASTGYLAGSTDTQYF.

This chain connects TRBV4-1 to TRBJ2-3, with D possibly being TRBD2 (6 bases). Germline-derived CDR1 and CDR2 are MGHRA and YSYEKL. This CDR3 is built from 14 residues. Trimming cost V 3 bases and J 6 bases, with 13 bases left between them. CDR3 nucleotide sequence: TGCGCCAGCAGCCACGAGGGAGCGGGTGATACGCAGTATTTT. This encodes CASSHEGAGDTQYF.

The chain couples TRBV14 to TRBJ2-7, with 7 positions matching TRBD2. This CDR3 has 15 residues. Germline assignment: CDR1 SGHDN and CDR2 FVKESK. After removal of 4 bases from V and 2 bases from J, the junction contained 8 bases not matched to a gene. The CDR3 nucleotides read TGTGCCAGCAGCCTGCGATTTGCGGGGGCCTACGAGCAGTACTTC. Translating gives CASSLRFAGAYEQYF. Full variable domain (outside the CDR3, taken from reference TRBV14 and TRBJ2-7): EAGVTQFPSHSVIEKGQTVTLRCDPISGHDNLYWYRRVMGKEIKFLLHFVKESKQDESGMPNNRFLAERTGGTYSTLKVQPAELEDSGVYFCASSLRFAGAYEQYFGPGTRLTVT.

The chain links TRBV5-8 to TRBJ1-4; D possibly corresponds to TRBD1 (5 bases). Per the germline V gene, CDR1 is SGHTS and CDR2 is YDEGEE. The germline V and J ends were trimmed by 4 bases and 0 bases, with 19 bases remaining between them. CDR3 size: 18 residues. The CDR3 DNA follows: TGTGCCAGCAGCACGCCAGAAGGAGAGGGGACAACTAATGAAAAACTGTTTTTT. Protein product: CASSTPEGEGTTNEKLFF.

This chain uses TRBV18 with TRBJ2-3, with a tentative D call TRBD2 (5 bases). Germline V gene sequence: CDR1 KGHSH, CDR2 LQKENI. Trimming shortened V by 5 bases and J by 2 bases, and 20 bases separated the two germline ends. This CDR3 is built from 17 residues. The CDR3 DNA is TGTGCCAGCTCATCCGCGTCGGGGAACCCCAACACAGATACGCAGTATTTT. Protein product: CASSSASGNPNTDTQYF.

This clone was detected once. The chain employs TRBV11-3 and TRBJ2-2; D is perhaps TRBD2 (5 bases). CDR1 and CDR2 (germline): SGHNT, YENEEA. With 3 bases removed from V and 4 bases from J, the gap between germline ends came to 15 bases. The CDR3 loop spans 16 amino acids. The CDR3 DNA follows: TGTGCCAGCAGCTTTTTGGCGCCACGGGGCACCGGGGAGCTGTTTTTT. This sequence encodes CASSFLAPRGTGELFF. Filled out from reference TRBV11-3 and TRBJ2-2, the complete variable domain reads EAGVVQSPRYKIIEKKQPVAFWCNPISGHNTLYWYLQNLGQGPELLIRYENEEAVDDSQLPKDRFSAERLKGVDSTLKIQPAELGDSAVYLCASSFLAPRGTGELFFGEGSRLTVL.

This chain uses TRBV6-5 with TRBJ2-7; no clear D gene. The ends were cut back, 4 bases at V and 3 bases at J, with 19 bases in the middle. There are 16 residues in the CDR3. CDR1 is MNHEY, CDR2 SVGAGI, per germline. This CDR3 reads CASSSPPSGRSYEQYF. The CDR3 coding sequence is TGTGCCAGCAGTTCCCCCCCGTCGGGCAGGAGCTACGAGCAGTACTTC.

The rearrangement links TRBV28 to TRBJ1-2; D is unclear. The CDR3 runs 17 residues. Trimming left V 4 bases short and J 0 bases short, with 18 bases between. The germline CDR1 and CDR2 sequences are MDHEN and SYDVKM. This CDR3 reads CASSSPLSKAANYGYTF. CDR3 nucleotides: TGTGCCAGCAGTTCTCCCCTGTCTAAGGCCGCTAACTATGGCTACACCTTC.

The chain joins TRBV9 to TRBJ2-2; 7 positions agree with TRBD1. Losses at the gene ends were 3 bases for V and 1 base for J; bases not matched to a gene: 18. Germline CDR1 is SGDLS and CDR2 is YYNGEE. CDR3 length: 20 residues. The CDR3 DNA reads TGTGCCAGCAGCGGGGCACTCGTGAGGGGGCCAGGCCAGAACACCGGGGAGCTGTTTTTT. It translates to CASSGALVRGPGQNTGELFF.

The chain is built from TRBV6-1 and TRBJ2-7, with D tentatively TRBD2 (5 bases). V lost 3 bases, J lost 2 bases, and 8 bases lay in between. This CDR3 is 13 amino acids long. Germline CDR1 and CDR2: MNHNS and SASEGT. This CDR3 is CASSESGAYEQYF. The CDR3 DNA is TGTGCCAGCAGTGAGAGCGGAGCCTACGAGCAGTACTTC.

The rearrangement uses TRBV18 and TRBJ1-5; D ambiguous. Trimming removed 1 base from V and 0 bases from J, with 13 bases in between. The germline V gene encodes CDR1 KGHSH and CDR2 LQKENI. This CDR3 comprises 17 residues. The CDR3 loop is CASSPRATEDSNQPQHF. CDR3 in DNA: TGTGCCAGCTCACCACGGGCGACGGAAGATAGCAATCAGCCCCAGCATTTT.